This T cell receptor beta chain was recovered during a study of blood T cells in healthy people across ages. As for this clonotype: What it recognizes is unknown.

Study-wide points: PBMCs that were unsorted prevented a conclusive naive versus antigen-experienced comparison.

This CDR3 has 14 residues. V was clipped by 3 bases and J by 4 bases, with 9 bases between them. CDR1 and CDR2 from the germline V gene are SGHTA and FQGNSA. The authors ran a second PCR of roughly 7 to 11 cycles using a sample-barcoded 5' primer and a J-beta primer mix. A tag from a template-switch adaptor with 12 random nucleotides marked each cDNA molecule. TCRdb passed the 5' RACE reads through MiXCR, listing each CDR3 protein once. This table holds around 1,800,000 distinct CDR3 sequences, 35% to 50% found once. Isolated PBMCs totaled at least 6.5 million in each sample. The receptor was derived from a human donor in good health. Input material: blood. The chain couples TRBV7-2 to TRBJ1-4; D is unclear. The chain's CDR3 is CASSFNGVNEKLFF. CDR3 bases: TGTGCCAGCAGCTTCAACGGGGTTAATGAAAAACTGTTTTTT.